These 10 T cell receptor beta chains were sequenced from one sample in a study of T cell responses to AZD1222 COVID-19 vaccine. Assay used: immunoSEQ multiplex PCR; TCRdb lists only in-frame clones, some missing. The profile shows roughly 120,000 clones, over 90% of them singletons. This specimen consisted of peripheral blood, obtained on day 0 of AZD1222 vaccination. These receptors all come from an adult in good health.

This rearrangement joins TRBV5-1 to TRBJ2-2; D perhaps matches TRBD1 (5 bases). CDR1 is SGHRS, CDR2 YFSETQ, per germline. The CDR3 spans 13 residues. V lost 7 bases and J lost 6, with 13 bases in between. CDR3 protein: CASGASGAGELFF. DNA of the CDR3: TGCGCCAGCGGGGCGTCTGGCGCCGGGGAGCTGTTTTTT.

CDR3 amino acids: CASSLSIGNEQFF. CDR3 in DNA: TGTGCCAGCAGCCTCTCGATAGGTAATGAGCAGTTCTTC. This chain connects TRBV12-3 or TRBV12-4 to TRBJ2-1; D is undetermined. The CDR3 spans 13 residues. V was pared by 6 bases and J by 7 bases, with 13 bases between.

The V call is TRBV3-1 (or the pseudogene TRBV3-2), the J call TRBJ1-4; D call uncertain. Germline V gene data show CDR1 as LGHDT and CDR2 as YNNKEL (reference sequence). The CDR3 extends over 15 amino acids. Deletions cut 1 base from V and 5 bases from J, with 11 bases between. The CDR3 DNA reads as TGTGCCAGCAGCCAAGCCGGGCTTCCGAATGAAAAACTGTTTTTT. Protein: CASSQAGLPNEKLFF.

This chain joins TRBV21-1 and TRBJ2-7. TRBV21-1 is annotated as a pseudogene. The CDR3 sequence is 13 residues long. In nucleotides, the CDR3 is TGTGCCAGGGGGACGGCCAATTTACACGAGCAGTACTTC. Protein: CARGTANLHEQYF.

The chain employs TRBV20-1 and TRBJ2-1, with 9 bases aligning to TRBD1. The length of the CDR3 is 15 residues. Looked up from germline, CDR1 is DFQATT and CDR2 is SNEGSKA (reference sequence). V gave up 3 bases and J gave up 7 bases; unmatched junction bases: 10. CDR3 DNA sequence: TGCAGTGCTAGTTTGGGGGGACAGGGAAAGAATGAGCAGTTCTTC. Its translation is CSASLGGQGKNEQFF.

The rearrangement uses TRBV4-3 and TRBJ2-5; D ambiguous. The CDR3 has 13 amino acids. Trimming cost V 4 bases and J 1 base, with 7 bases left between them. Germline lookup yields CDR1 LGHNA and CDR2 YSLEER. CDR3 protein: CASSRSRQETQYF. CDR3 nucleotide sequence: TGCGCCAGCAGCCGGAGCCGCCAAGAGACCCAGTACTTC.

The chain joins TRBV25-1 to TRBJ2-3, with D perhaps matching TRBD1 (6 bases). Trimming left V 2 bases short and J 4 bases short, with 16 bases between. The germline V gene encodes CDR1 MGHDK and CDR2 SYGVNS. This CDR3 region has 16 residues. CDR3 sequence (DNA): TGTGCCAGCAGTGAAGCTGGGACACTTAGGGCAGATACGCAGTATTTT. Its protein is CASSEAGTLRADTQYF.

The CDR3 DNA sequence: TGTGCCAGCAGCCGGAAGGTAAAGGGGAGTGCGCAGTATTTT. It translates to CASSRKVKGSAQYF. The J gene is TRBJ2-3, the V gene TRBV11-3; D may be TRBD1 or TRBD2 (5 bases each). The germline CDR1 and CDR2 sequences are SGHNT and YENEEA. This CDR3 region has 14 residues. V was trimmed by 5 bases and J by 10 bases, leaving 19 bases between them. Full variable domain (remainder filled in from reference TRBV11-3 and TRBJ2-3): EAGVVQSPRYKIIEKKQPVAFWCNPISGHNTLYWYLQNLGQGPELLIRYENEEAVDDSQLPKDRFSAERLKGVDSTLKIQPAELGDSAVYLCASSRKVKGSAQYFGPGTRLTVL.

The chain is built from TRBV24-1 and TRBJ1-1; 7 bases align to TRBD1. This CDR3 region has 15 residues. Trimming cost V 3 bases and J 1 base; bases outside gene matches: 4. Per germline, CDR1 KGHDR and CDR2 SFDVKD. The DNA of the CDR3 is TGTGCCACCAGTGATAGACAGGGAAGGAACACTGAAGCTTTCTTT. Translation gives CATSDRQGRNTEAFF.

The CDR3 nucleotides read TGTGCCAGCAGCACACGAACAGGGTCCCCCTACAATGAGCAGTTCTTC. The encoded protein is CASSTRTGSPYNEQFF. The chain employs TRBV5-4 and TRBJ2-1; the D gene is possibly TRBD1 (6 bases). Germline V gene lookup returns CDR1 SGHNT and CDR2 YYREEE (reference sequence). V lost 4 bases to trimming and J lost 2 bases, with 16 bases between them. The CDR3 length is 16 residues.